This T cell receptor beta chain was captured in a study of CD8 T cells in Susac syndrome. The CDR3 length is 12 residues. V lost 3 bases and J lost 8, with 10 bases in between. From blood CD8+ and CD4+ T cells, TCR beta sequences were generated. Controls matched for sex and age were healthy donors. Both CD4+ and CD8+ T cells were negatively isolated, and TEMRA cells underwent FACS enrichment. Roughly 0.45 to 1 ug RNA was reverse transcribed with random hexamers. The TCR beta CDR3 was amplified by immunoSEQ multiplex PCR across 54 Vbeta, 13 Jbeta. TCRdb recomputed calls from the immunoSEQ multiplex PCR reads with MiXCR, one row per CDR3 protein. The sample holds 150,000 to 200,000 distinct CDR3 sequences, about 94% seen once.

The gene calls are TRBV12-3 or TRBV12-4 and TRBJ1-2; unclear D gene. The sequence was obtained from a human donor in good health. Source material: CD4+ T cells from PBMCs. Here the CDR3 DNA reads TGTGCCAGCAGTTTTGGCTGGCGGGGCTACACCTTC. As protein: CASSFGWRGYTF.